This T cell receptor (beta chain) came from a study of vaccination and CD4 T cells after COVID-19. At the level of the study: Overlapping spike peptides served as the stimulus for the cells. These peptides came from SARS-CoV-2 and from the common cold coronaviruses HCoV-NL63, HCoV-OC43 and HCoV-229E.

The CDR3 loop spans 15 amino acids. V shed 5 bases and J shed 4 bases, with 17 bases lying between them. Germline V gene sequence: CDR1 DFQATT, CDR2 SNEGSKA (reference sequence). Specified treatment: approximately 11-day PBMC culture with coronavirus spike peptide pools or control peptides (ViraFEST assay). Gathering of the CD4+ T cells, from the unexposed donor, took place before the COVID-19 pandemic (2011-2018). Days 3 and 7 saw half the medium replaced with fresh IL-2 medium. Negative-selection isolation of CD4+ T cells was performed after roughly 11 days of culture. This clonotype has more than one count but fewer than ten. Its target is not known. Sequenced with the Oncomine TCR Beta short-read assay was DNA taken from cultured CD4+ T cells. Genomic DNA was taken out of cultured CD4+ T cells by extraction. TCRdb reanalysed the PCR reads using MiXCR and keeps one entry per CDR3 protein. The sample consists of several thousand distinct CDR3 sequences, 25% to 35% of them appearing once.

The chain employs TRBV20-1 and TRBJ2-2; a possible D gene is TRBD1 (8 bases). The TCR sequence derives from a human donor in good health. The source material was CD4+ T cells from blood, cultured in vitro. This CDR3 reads CSALYRGGPTGELFF. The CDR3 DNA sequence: TGCAGTGCTTTGTACAGGGGGGGCCCCACCGGGGAGCTGTTTTTT.